The 9 T cell receptor beta chains below all came from one sample that was sequenced in a study of glioma-infiltrating T cells (dated by TCRdb to about 2016). TCRdb records Illumina MiSeq as the sequencer. TCR alpha and beta CDR3 regions were amplified with the iRepertoire nested amplicon-rescue multiplex PCR (arm-PCR) platform from RNA. Using fastp at Q25 and MiXCR, TCRdb reprocessed the public reads and kept productive beta chains. Here each entry gathers all rows of one CDR3 protein and keeps the most common genes and DNA. The sample profile shows fewer than 200,000 distinct CDR3 sequences; 30% to 40% of them were found once. Around 21% of the sample comes from the top ten. Source material: glioma tissue, nonneoplastic brain tissue, or PBMCs (not recorded which). The receptors were sampled from a human donor with low-grade glioma or glioblastoma, undergoing nonglioma brain surgery, or in good health (not recorded which).

With respect to this clonotype: One base away lies a much larger clone, so this may be a sequencing read error. This sequence joins TRBV4-1 and TRBJ1-2, with D hard to call. Per germline, CDR1 MGHRA and CDR2 YSYEKL. The CDR3 consists of 13 residues. The CDR3 region is CASSQDRSYVYTF. The DNA of the CDR3 is TGCGCCAGCAGCCAAGACAGGAGCTATGTCTACACCTTC.

In regard to this clonotype: A read error is possible here, since a much larger clone lies one base away. The chain recombines TRBV20-1 with TRBJ2-5, with 10 bases that match TRBD2. The germline CDR1 and CDR2 sequences are DFQATT and SNEGSKA (reference sequence). The CDR3 is made up of 13 amino acids. Here the CDR3 DNA reads TGCAGTGCCCAGCGGGAGGGCCAAGAGACCAAGTACTTC. It translates to CSAQREGQETKYF.

On this clonotype: Mismatch with germline at one junction end may stem from a read error. V and J are TRBV6-9 and TRBJ1-1; TRBD1 might be the D (5 bases). In germline, CDR1 is MNHGY, CDR2 SVAAGI. The CDR3 covers 19 residues. CDR3 protein: CASGYSIRGRGGINTEAFF. CDR3 sequence (DNA): TGTGCCAGCGGTTACTCAATAAGAGGCCGCGGGGGTATAAACACTGAAGCTTTCTTT.

This clonotype occurred a few times. V gene TRBV14 combines with J gene TRBJ2-7; no reliable D call. Trimming left V 1 base short and J 2 bases short, with 6 bases between. The germline CDR1 and CDR2 sequences are SGHDN and FVKESK. This CDR3 contains 13 residues. CDR3 loop: CASSQVAAYEQYF. CDR3 coding DNA: TGTGCCAGCAGCCAAGTTGCGGCCTACGAGCAGTACTTC.

This clonotype was observed many times. The chain recombines TRBV4-1 with TRBJ1-2; D is unresolved. The germline CDR1 and CDR2 sequences are MGHRA and YSYEKL. The CDR3 covers 14 residues. V was clipped by 1 base and J by 4 bases, with 10 bases between them. The DNA of the CDR3 is TGCGCCAGCAGCCAAGCGCTTGGCCCCTATGGCTACACCTTC. This translates into CASSQALGPYGYTF.

This clonotype was counted many times. The CDR3 DNA reads as TGTGCCAGCAGGAGGGACGGGGAGGGCTACAATGAGCAGTTCTTC. Translated, it gives CASRRDGEGYNEQFF. The chain uses TRBV27 and TRBJ2-1; 7 positions agree with TRBD2. Germline V CDR1 and CDR2: MNHEY, SMNVEV (reference sequence). Trimming took 6 bases from V and 3 from J; bases not matched to a gene: 8. The CDR3 consists of 15 residues.

To note about this clonotype: The conserved phenylalanine or tryptophan normally closing the CDR3 is absent here, so this likely arose from a read error. This chain joins TRBV29-1 and TRBJ1-6; D ambiguous. From germline, CDR1 is SQVTM and CDR2 ANQGSEA. The length of the CDR3 is 14 residues. V gave up 1 base and J gave up 9 bases, with 13 bases separating them. CDR3 bases: TGCAGCGTTGAAGTGGAGGGAGAAGGTTCACCCCTCCACCTT. It is translated as CSVEVEGEGSPLHL.

The chain carries TRBV6-6 and TRBJ2-7, with D possibly matching TRBD1 (5 bases). V was trimmed by 0 bases and J by 11 bases, leaving 17 bases between them. This CDR3 contains 14 residues. The germline CDR1 and CDR2 sequences are MNHNY and SVGAGI (reference sequence). Here the CDR3 DNA reads TGTGCCAGCAGTTACTCCGAGACAGTAGAGGAGAAGTACTTC. The encoded protein is CASSYSETVEEKYF.

This clonotype was observed a few times. The genes are TRBV12-3 or TRBV12-4 and TRBJ1-3; tentative D call: TRBD1 (6 bases). There are 15 residues in the CDR3. V lost 2 bases to trimming and J lost 3 bases, with 11 bases between them. The CDR3 region is CASSLSGTLGNTIYF. The CDR3 DNA follows: TGTGCCAGCAGTTTATCAGGGACACTTGGAAACACCATATATTTT.